This T cell receptor (beta chain) was documented in a study of metastatic and nonmetastatic thyroid tumors. TCRdb reanalyzed the PCR reads with MiXCR. This table holds about 62,000 clones, roughly 4% found once. This clone was counted at least ten times. Trimming pared 3 bases from V and 3 bases from J, leaving 12 bases between. Germline loops: CDR1 ENHRY, CDR2 SYGVKD. The CDR3 has 14 residues. Each patient came to thyroid surgery without any prior treatment (of any kind). The clonotype originates from a female donor with papillary thyroid cancer or a benign thyroid nodule (not recorded which). Some clones in this sample may be carry-over from other donors' samples. The sequenced sample was blood. The chain carries TRBV10-3 and TRBJ2-7, with a possible D match to TRBD1 (6 bases). The DNA of the CDR3 is TGTGCCATCAGTGAAAGAGTGGACAGCTACGAGCAGTACTTC. Amino acid sequence: CAISERVDSYEQYF.